This entry lists 4 T cell receptor beta chains sequenced from one sample in a study of T-cell reconstitution after alpha-beta-depleted transplantation in children. For TCRbeta, the library was prepared with unique molecular identifiers. A single record per CDR3 protein comes from TCRdb applying MiXCR to the PCR reads. The sample lists about 980,000 distinct CDR3 sequences, 25% to 30% seen once, with about 28% in the top ten. The sample was PBMCs, mostly from graft donor cells, taken 360 days after TCRalphabeta/CD19-depleted stem cell transplant. Receptors were obtained from a boy younger than two who had a stem cell transplant for SCID, so the T cells may come from the graft donor.

The J gene is TRBJ2-7, the V gene TRBV27; possible D gene TRBD1, 6 bases. Germline-derived CDR1 and CDR2 are MNHEY and SMNVEV (reference sequence). V lost 0 bases and J 3 bases, leaving 15 bases between the germline ends. The length of the CDR3 is 16 residues. The CDR3 sequence is CASSLSSGDRNYEQYF. In DNA form, the CDR3 reads TGTGCCAGCAGTTTATCATCAGGGGATCGCAACTACGAGCAGTACTTC.

The chain carries TRBV10-3 and TRBJ2-2, with 15 bases lining up with TRBD2. V was pared by 5 bases and J by 6 bases, with 4 bases of the junction left unmatched. The germline gives CDR1 ENHRY, CDR2 SYGVKD. The CDR3 length is 16 residues. CDR3 in amino acids: CAISSRTSGGAGELFF. The CDR3 nucleotides are TGTGCCATCAGTTCCCGGACTAGCGGGGGGGCCGGGGAGCTGTTTTTT.

The J gene is TRBJ1-1, the V gene TRBV6-1; D gene ambiguous. The germline V and J ends were trimmed by 6 bases and 1 base, with 15 bases remaining between them. Per the germline V gene, CDR1 is MNHNS and CDR2 is SASEGT. There are 15 residues in the CDR3. CDR3 sequence (DNA): TGTGCCAGCAGCCCCCTTAGGTTAGCGAACACTGAAGCTTTCTTT. It yields the protein CASSPLRLANTEAFF.

J is TRBJ2-1 and V is TRBV28, with TRBD1 as a possible D gene (6 bases). CDR3 length equals 17 residues. V dropped 5 bases and J dropped 3 bases, with 20 bases sitting between them. Germline CDR1 is MDHEN and CDR2 is SYDVKM. The CDR3 loop reads CASSLHPTGSLYNEQFF. DNA for the CDR3: TGTGCCAGCAGTCTTCACCCTACAGGGTCCCTCTACAATGAGCAGTTCTTC.